The source of this T cell receptor (beta chain) is a study of type 1 and type 2 diabetes patients. As for the study in general: T cells were magnetically sorted from PBMCs as CD4+ or CD8+ subsets. Study-level results: Unmatched age and gender across groups might bias interpretation.

Concerning this clonotype itself: Its antigen is currently unknown.

No donor had another autoimmune disease or recent infection within four weeks. Ten milliliters of peripheral blood were drawn from each donor. Genomic DNA was the PCR template. Multiplex PCR with 30 forward and 13 reverse primers amplified the TCR beta CDR3. TCRdb itself ran the multiplex PCR reads through MiXCR, one entry per CDR3 protein. In the table there are fewer than 350,000 distinct CDR3 sequences, over 45% of which are singletons. CDR3 length: 14 residues. V gave up 3 bases and J gave up 7 bases, with 15 bases separating them. Germline CDR1 is SEHNR and CDR2 is FQNEAQ (reference sequence). The TCR was taken from a man younger than 30 with type 2 diabetes. The V call is TRBV7-9, the J call TRBJ1-1; D might be TRBD1 (5 bases). The sequenced sample was peripheral blood mononuclear cells (PBMCs). CDR3 DNA sequence: TGTGCCAGCAGCTTGCAGGGATTGGGCGGTGAAGCTTTCTTT. This gives the protein CASSLQGLGGEAFF.